The 21 T cell receptor beta chains below were found in one sample sequenced in a study of naive and memory T cell subsets. Four PCR rounds used nested alpha and beta constant region primers plus the SP2 primer. In TCRdb, the UMI-ligation and nested PCR reads were re-called with MiXCR into one record per CDR3 protein. Among approximately 37,000 distinct CDR3 sequences, 11% were seen once, and the ten largest hold 3.5% to 5%. The treatment is: skin biopsy from PPD injection site in Mantoux-positive individual. An oligonucleotide containing a UMI was ligated to the 3' end of TCR cDNA. Material: skin, obtained from a tuberculin skin test site. These receptors all come from an adult in good health.

This clonotype was counted only a few times. The chain joins TRBV5-1 to TRBJ1-1; 8 nucleotides align to TRBD1. This CDR3 spans 18 amino acids. CDR1 and CDR2 from the germline V gene are SGHRS and YFSETQ. V was pared by 1 base and J by 2 bases, with 13 bases of the junction left unmatched. The CDR3 DNA reads TGCGCCAGCAGCTTGACGGCAGGGGGCCTCAACCGAAACACTGAAGCTTTCTTT. Translated, it gives CASSLTAGGLNRNTEAFF.

The chain uses TRBV12-3 or TRBV12-4 and TRBJ1-1; D uncertain. Trimming shortened V by 2 bases and J by 5 bases, and 6 bases separated the two germline ends. This CDR3 is built from 12 residues. CDR3 sequence: CASSLRVTEAFF. In nucleotides, the CDR3 is TGTGCCAGCAGTTTAAGGGTTACTGAAGCTTTCTTT.

This clonotype came up once. The chain couples TRBV12-3 or TRBV12-4 to TRBJ2-2; possibly TRBD2 for D (6 bases). Trimming removed 10 bases at V and 5 bases at J, with 8 bases between. The CDR3 is 11 residues long. The CDR3 DNA is TGTGCCACCCGGGGGACCGGGGAGCTGTTTTTT. It codes for CATRGTGELFF.

This clonotype was counted at least ten times. The chain couples TRBV11-2 to TRBJ2-3; D possibly corresponds to TRBD1 (6 bases). V was shortened by 5 bases and J by 0 bases, with 15 bases between the two germline ends. Germline lookup yields CDR1 SGHAT and CDR2 FQNNGV. The CDR3 covers 16 residues. The CDR3 reads CASSPLPDRSTDTQYF. For the CDR3, the DNA is TGTGCCAGCAGCCCACTCCCTGACAGGAGCACAGATACGCAGTATTTT.

This clonotype occurred many times. J is TRBJ2-1 and V is TRBV7-9, with 10 bases that match TRBD2. After removal of 3 bases from V and 0 bases from J, the junction contained 5 bases not matched to a gene. Germline V gene lookup returns CDR1 SEHNR and CDR2 FQNEAQ (reference sequence). The CDR3 is 17 residues long. The CDR3 is CASSFFPSGSSYNEQFF. CDR3 nucleotides: TGTGCCAGCAGCTTTTTCCCTAGCGGGAGCTCCTACAATGAGCAGTTCTTC.

This clonotype appeared many times. The CDR3 DNA reads TGTGCCAGCAGCCTAGGGGTTAGGGACCTCCGGTTCTTC. Translated: CASSLGVRDLRFF. This chain links TRBV9 with TRBJ2-1, with D perhaps matching TRBD1 or TRBD2 (5 bases each). Between the trimmed V and J ends, which lost 4 bases and 15 bases, there was a span of 20 bases. The germline gives CDR1 SGDLS, CDR2 YYNGEE. The CDR3 has 13 residues.

This clonotype was picked up many times. The CDR3 is CASSRTGENEQFF. The CDR3 DNA sequence: TGTGCCAGCAGTAGGACAGGTGAAAATGAGCAGTTCTTC. The chain combines TRBV6-6 with TRBJ2-1, with 7 bases that match TRBD1. The J segment lost 7 bases and the V segment lost 5 bases, leaving 5 bases of the junction unmatched. CDR1 is MNHNY and CDR2 is SVGAGI in the germline V gene (reference sequence). The CDR3 is made up of 13 amino acids.

This clonotype was seen a few times. The chain couples TRBV25-1 to TRBJ2-3; tentative D call: TRBD2 (5 bases). Trimming left V 7 bases short and J 0 bases short, with 11 bases between. Germline-derived CDR1 and CDR2 are MGHDK and SYGVNS. The CDR3 totals 14 residues. This CDR3 reads CASNEGGSTDTQYF. CDR3 DNA sequence: TGTGCCAGCAATGAGGGCGGGAGCACAGATACGCAGTATTTT.

In this sample, this clonotype turned up once. Compared with germline, one end of the junction differs, possibly owing to a read error. This chain links TRBV11-2 with TRBJ2-7; D is perhaps TRBD1 or TRBD2 (5 bases each). The CDR3 loop spans 14 amino acids. CDR1 SGHAT and CDR2 FQNNGV come from the germline V gene. CDR3 sequence: CASSPGRYSYEQHF. Here the CDR3 DNA reads TGTGCCAGCAGCCCGGGACGGTACTCCTACGAGCAGCACTTC.

This clonotype was counted at least ten times. V gene TRBV27 combines with J gene TRBJ2-7; a possible D gene is TRBD2 (7 bases). The germline CDR1 and CDR2 sequences are MNHEY and SMNVEV (reference sequence). The V end lost 1 base, the J end lost 3 bases, and 10 bases lay between the germline ends. The CDR3 runs to 14 residues. This CDR3 reads CASSLLGGHYEQYF. The CDR3 DNA is TGTGCCAGCAGTTTATTGGGGGGGCACTACGAGCAGTACTTC.

For the CDR3, the DNA is TGTGCCAGCTCTGAGGGGTTGGGTTACGAGCAGTACTTC. Encoded protein: CASSEGLGYEQYF. The J gene is TRBJ2-7, the V gene TRBV18; D assignment may be TRBD1 or TRBD2 (5 bases each). This CDR3 contains 13 residues. Per the germline V gene, CDR1 is KGHSH and CDR2 is LQKENI. V gave up 6 bases and J gave up 4 bases, with 13 bases separating them.

J is TRBJ2-1 and V is TRBV20-1; 8 positions match TRBD2. Trimming cost V 0 bases and J 6 bases; bases outside gene matches: 10. Germline CDR1 is DFQATT and CDR2 is SNEGSKA (reference sequence). The CDR3 totals 16 residues. The CDR3 DNA reads TGCAGTGCTAGAGATAATCGAGCGGGAGTTGTCAATGAGCAGTTCTTC. Translating gives CSARDNRAGVVNEQFF.

This clonotype was picked up many times. This rearrangement joins TRBV19 to TRBJ1-5; D gene uncertain. This CDR3 is 14 amino acids long. Germline CDR1 reads LNHDA; CDR2 reads SQIVND (reference sequence). Trimming stripped 7 bases from V and 7 bases from J, with 17 bases between. The CDR3 sequence: CASTRRRGWQPQHF. The DNA of the CDR3 is TGTGCCAGTACCCGACGACGAGGTTGGCAGCCCCAGCATTTT.

In its sample, this clonotype was seen a few times. CDR3 sequence: CASSHKGQGEANEKLFF. The CDR3 nucleotides are TGTGCCAGCAGCCACAAGGGACAGGGAGAGGCTAATGAAAAACTGTTTTTT. The genes are TRBV5-4 and TRBJ1-4, with 9 nucleotides matching TRBD1. This CDR3 has 17 residues. Germline assignment: CDR1 SGHNT and CDR2 YYREEE (reference sequence). After removal of 4 bases from V and 3 bases from J, the junction contained 10 bases not matched to a gene.

The chain has TRBV7-6 and TRBJ2-7; unclear D gene. In germline, CDR1 is SGHVS, CDR2 FNYEAQ. CDR3 length: 13 residues. Trimming pared 0 bases from V and 4 bases from J, leaving 7 bases between. CDR3 nucleotides: TGTGCCAGCAGCTTAGCGGCCGCGTACGAGCAGTACTTC. It codes for CASSLAAAYEQYF.

This clonotype came up many times. The chain combines TRBV11-2 with TRBJ2-5, with D unclear. The CDR3 contains 13 residues. The V and J ends lost 4 bases and 1 base respectively, with 7 bases between them. Germline CDR1 is SGHAT and CDR2 is FQNNGV. CDR3 sequence (DNA): TGTGCCAGCAGCTCCGGGCTCCAAGAGACCCAGTACTTC. Translated: CASSSGLQETQYF.

This sequence joins TRBV5-5 and TRBJ2-3; 10 bases match TRBD2. The CDR3 totals 18 residues. Germline CDR1 reads SGHKS; CDR2 reads YYEKEE (reference sequence). The trim removed 6 bases at V and 4 bases at J, leaving 17 bases unmatched. In DNA, the CDR3 is TGTGCCAGCATCCCTTTGGGTGGCTCTAGCGGGAGCCCAGATACGCAGTATTTT. The encoded protein is CASIPLGGSSGSPDTQYF.

This clonotype was observed many times. The chain carries TRBV5-1 and TRBJ2-5; D gene ambiguous. V was cut by 1 base and J by 2 bases, with 9 bases left in between. CDR1 is SGHRS, CDR2 YFSETQ, per germline. CDR3 length: 14 residues. The CDR3 DNA reads as TGCGCCAGCAGCTTGCGCCAGTATCAAGAGACCCAGTACTTC. It encodes CASSLRQYQETQYF.

The CDR3 loop is CASLQGRGTGELFF. CDR3 nucleotides: TGTGCCAGCTTACAGGGTCGCGGCACCGGGGAGCTGTTTTTT. J is TRBJ2-2 and V is TRBV12-3 or TRBV12-4, with D possibly being TRBD1 (6 bases). The CDR3 loop spans 14 amino acids. The V gene lost 8 bases and the J gene lost 4 bases, with 14 bases spanning the gap.

Comment on this clonotype: This may come from a read error, since a much larger clone is one base off. The V gene is TRBV7-9, the J gene TRBJ2-7, with D possibly being TRBD1 (6 bases). Trimming took off 5 bases at V and 4 bases at J, with 24 bases between the two ends. The CDR3 spans 17 residues. CDR1 and CDR2 from the germline V gene are SEHNR and FQNEAQ (reference sequence). The DNA of the CDR3 is TGTGCCAGCAGCCTTCCGACAGGTGATGTCTGGGGATACGAGCAGTACTTC. This translates into CASSLPTGDVWGYEQYF.

This clonotype showed up many times. The chain links TRBV7-9 to TRBJ2-1; D remains ambiguous. The CDR3 runs 12 residues. Germline V gene sequence: CDR1 SEHNR, CDR2 FQNEAQ (reference sequence). Trimming removed 4 bases at V and 9 bases at J, with 10 bases between. CDR3 region: CASSSLDLEQFF. CDR3 nucleotides: TGTGCCAGCAGCTCCCTAGACCTTGAGCAGTTCTTC.